This T cell receptor (beta chain) was sequenced in a study of blood T cell repertoires in COVID-19. Study at large: The cDNA or gDNA used as material had been derived from T cells, B-cell-depleted T cells, or PBMCs.

Profiled with immunoSEQ multiplex PCR; TCRdb holds only in-frame clones, not every one. The table includes 300,000 to 400,000 clones, about 90% detected once. Seattle participants joined during active infection and were tracked over time. CDR1 is MNHEY, CDR2 SVGAGI, per germline. The CDR3 sequence is 15 residues long. V shed 1 base and J shed 4 bases, with 14 bases lying between them. Sequenced material: peripheral blood. This TCR derives from a young woman with COVID-19, enrolled during active disease. The rearrangement joins TRBV6-5 to TRBJ2-7; possibly TRBD2 for D (7 bases). The CDR3 region is CASSYLQGGGYEQYF. The CDR3 nucleotides are TGTGCCAGCAGTTACTTACAGGGAGGGGGATACGAGCAGTACTTC.